This entry concerns a single T cell receptor (beta chain). Patients in Seattle were enrolled during active infection, then followed longitudinally. Measured with immunoSEQ multiplex PCR; TCRdb has only the in-frame clones, and not every one. This sample has 300,000 to 400,000 clones; roughly 90% occur once, and the top ten carry about 6.7%. These data come from a study of blood T cell repertoires in COVID-19. CDR1 and CDR2 (germline): MNHNY, SVGAGI (reference sequence). V lost 5 bases and J 0 bases, leaving 23 bases between the germline ends. The CDR3 runs to 19 residues. The rearrangement links TRBV6-6 to TRBJ2-4; maybe TRBD2 (6 bases). Sequencing was carried out using peripheral blood. The TCR comes from a woman aged 65 to 85 with COVID-19, enrolled during active disease. CDR3 bases: TGTGCCAGCAGTCCTGGAGGGGCACCCGACGGCTTAGCCAAAAACATTCAGTACTTC. This codes for CASSPGGAPDGLAKNIQYF.